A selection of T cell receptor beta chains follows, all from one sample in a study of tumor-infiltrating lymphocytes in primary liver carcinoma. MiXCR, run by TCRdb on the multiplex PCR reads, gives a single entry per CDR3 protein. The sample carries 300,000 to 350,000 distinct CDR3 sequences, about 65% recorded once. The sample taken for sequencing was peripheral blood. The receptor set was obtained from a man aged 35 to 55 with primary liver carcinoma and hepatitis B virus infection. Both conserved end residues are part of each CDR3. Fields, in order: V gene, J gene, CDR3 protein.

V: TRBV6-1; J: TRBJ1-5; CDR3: CASTLRGYSNQPHHF
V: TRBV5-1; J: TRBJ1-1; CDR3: CASSLSGADTEAFF
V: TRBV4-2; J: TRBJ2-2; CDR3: CAGNQEGSITGELFF
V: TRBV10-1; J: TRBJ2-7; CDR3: CASSEEGGVQYF
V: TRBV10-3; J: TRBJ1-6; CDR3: CAISERTDNSPLHF
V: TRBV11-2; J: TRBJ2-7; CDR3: CASSLGTGAYEQYF
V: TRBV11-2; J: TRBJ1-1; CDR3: CASSLTEVWNTEASF
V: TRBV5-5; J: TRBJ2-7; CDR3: CASSPFSGASYVQYF
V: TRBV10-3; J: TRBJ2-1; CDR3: CAISDQGRYKEQFF
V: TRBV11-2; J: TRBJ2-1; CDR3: CAGGSGTGAKDEQIF
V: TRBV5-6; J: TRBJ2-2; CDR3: CASSLAGGRTVELFF
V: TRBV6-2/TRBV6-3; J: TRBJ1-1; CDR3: CASSYSTYVTEAFF
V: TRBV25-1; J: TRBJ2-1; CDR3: CASSDPSRGQPRSNEQFF
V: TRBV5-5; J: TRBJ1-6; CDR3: CASSLENNSPLHF
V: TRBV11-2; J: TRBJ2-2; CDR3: CASSLVLTGTGELFF
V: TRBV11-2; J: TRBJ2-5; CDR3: CASSAGLQESQYF
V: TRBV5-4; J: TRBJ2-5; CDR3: CANSKSGIQETQYF
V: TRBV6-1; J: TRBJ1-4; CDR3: CASSGRGQNEKLFF
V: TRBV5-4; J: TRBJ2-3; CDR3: CTSTPDRSTDTQYF
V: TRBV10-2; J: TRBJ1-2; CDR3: CASTQGQGYDYTF
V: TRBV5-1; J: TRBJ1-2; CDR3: CASSLAGQVDGYTF
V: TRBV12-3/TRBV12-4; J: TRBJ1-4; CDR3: CASSLQGERVNEKLFF
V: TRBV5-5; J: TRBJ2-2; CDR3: CARSLGGNTGELFF
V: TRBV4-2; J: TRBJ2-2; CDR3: CASSQEWWRETGGLFF
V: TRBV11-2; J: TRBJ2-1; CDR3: CAISLESNLLSEQFF
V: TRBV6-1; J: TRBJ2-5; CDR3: CARHRPSGQETQYF
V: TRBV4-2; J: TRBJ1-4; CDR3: CASIQEARPAGEKLSF
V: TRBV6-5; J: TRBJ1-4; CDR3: CASSWDGGEKLFF
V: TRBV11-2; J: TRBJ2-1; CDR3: CASRRTGDGGNEQFF
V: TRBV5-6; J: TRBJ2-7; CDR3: CASSHPRLAYEQYF